One sample yielded the 26 T cell receptor beta chains listed below, sequenced in a study of blood T cell repertoires in COVID-19. The data were produced by immunoSEQ multiplex PCR, yet TCRdb's version contains in-frame clones alone and is incomplete. The table has around 120,000 clones, 55% to 70% seen once; the top ten hold 2% to 2.5%. Sequenced sample: peripheral blood. Receptors were obtained from a woman aged 70-85 years with acute or convalescent COVID-19.

The DNA for the CDR3 is TGCGCCAGCAGCTTGGATTTAAACTACGAGCAGTACTTC. Translation: CASSLDLNYEQYF. The rearrangement links TRBV5-1 to TRBJ2-7; D is unresolved. The CDR3 covers 13 residues. With 0 bases removed from V and 3 bases from J, the gap between germline ends came to 7 bases. Germline CDR1 SGHRS, CDR2 YFSETQ.

The rearrangement uses TRBV28 and TRBJ1-6; 7 bases are shared with TRBD1. After removal of 8 bases from V and 5 bases from J, the junction contained 9 bases not matched to a gene. The CDR3 extends over 15 amino acids. CDR1 and CDR2 (germline): MDHEN, SYDVKM. The CDR3 loop is CASSTGFGNNSPLHF. The CDR3 DNA is TGTGCCAGCTCGACAGGGTTTGGGAATAATTCACCCCTCCACTTT.

J is TRBJ2-4 and V is TRBV2, with D maybe TRBD2 (6 bases). This CDR3 contains 15 residues. V was clipped by 6 bases and J by 3 bases, with 15 bases between them. Germline values: CDR1 SNHLY, CDR2 FYNNEI. CDR3: CASRSRGFDKNIQYF. The CDR3 region has the DNA TGTGCCAGCAGGAGCCGGGGGTTCGACAAAAACATTCAGTACTTC.

In this sample, this clone turned up a few times. The chain combines TRBV28 with TRBJ2-3, with a weak D call TRBD2 (6 bases). The germline gives CDR1 MDHEN, CDR2 SYDVKM. With 2 bases removed from V and 6 bases from J, the gap between germline ends came to 9 bases. The CDR3 contains 13 residues. CDR3 region: CASSLGGSDTQYF. CDR3 nucleotide sequence: TGTGCCAGCAGTTTAGGGGGGTCGGATACGCAGTATTTT.

This sequence joins TRBV19 and TRBJ2-5, with 7 bases aligning to TRBD2. This CDR3 spans 14 amino acids. V shed 5 bases, J shed 1 base, and the junction held 4 bases outside the gene matches. Germline CDR1 reads LNHDA; CDR2 reads SQIVND (reference sequence). CDR3 DNA: TGTGCCAGTAGTGTGGGGACTATCCAAGAGACCCAGTACTTC. Protein sequence: CASSVGTIQETQYF. Together with reference TRBV19 and TRBJ2-5, the CDR3 gives the full variable domain: DGGITQSPKYLFRKEGQNVTLSCEQNLNHDAMYWYRQDPGQGLRLIYYSQIVNDFQKGDIAEGYSVSREKKESFPLTVTSAQKNPTAFYLCASSVGTIQETQYFGPGTRLLVL.

This chain uses TRBV6-6 with TRBJ2-1; 7 bases map to TRBD2. The V segment lost 0 bases and the J segment 9 bases; nucleotides outside the gene matches: 8. Germline loops: CDR1 MNHNY, CDR2 SVGAGI (reference sequence). The CDR3 spans 15 residues. The CDR3 DNA follows: TGTGCCAGCAGTTACTCTACTAGCGCAGGGACTGAGCAGTTCTTC. Translation: CASSYSTSAGTEQFF.

This chain connects TRBV10-3 to TRBJ1-2, with D possibly TRBD1 on 5 matching bases. This CDR3 comprises 14 residues. The germline gives CDR1 ENHRY, CDR2 SYGVKD. Trimming removed 4 bases at V and 6 bases at J, with 15 bases between. The CDR3 reads CAISVGDRGDGYTF. CDR3 nucleotide sequence: TGTGCCATCAGTGTTGGGGACCGCGGGGATGGCTACACCTTC.

The rearrangement uses TRBV3-1 (or the pseudogene TRBV3-2) and TRBJ2-7, with 8 bases lining up with TRBD2. Germline CDR1 LGHDT, CDR2 YNNKEL (reference sequence). The CDR3 extends over 16 amino acids. Trimming at V came to 0 bases and at J to 2 bases, leaving 6 bases not matched to a gene. The CDR3 spells CASSQERLAGPYEQYF. In DNA, the CDR3 is TGTGCCAGCAGCCAAGAACGTCTAGCGGGTCCCTACGAGCAGTACTTC.

The genes are TRBV19 and TRBJ2-2; 11 bases fit TRBD2. This CDR3 contains 16 residues. J was trimmed by 5 bases and V by 4 bases; bases with no gene match: 6. Germline CDR1 is LNHDA and CDR2 is SQIVND (reference sequence). For the CDR3, the DNA is TGTGCCAGTAGTAGAGGGACTAGCGGATTAACCGGGGAGCTGTTTTTT. It is translated as CASSRGTSGLTGELFF.

This chain joins TRBV30 and TRBJ2-7; D gene uncertain. Germline V CDR1 and CDR2: GTSNPN, SVGIG (reference sequence). The CDR3 consists of 12 residues. V was shortened by 0 bases and J by 4 bases, with 7 bases between the two germline ends. CDR3: CAWSVIAYEQYF. CDR3 DNA: TGTGCCTGGAGTGTGATTGCGTACGAGCAGTACTTC.

By sample fraction, this clone is medium-sized. The rearrangement joins TRBV2 to TRBJ1-1; D is possibly TRBD1 (5 bases). There are 18 residues in the CDR3. The germline V gene encodes CDR1 SNHLY and CDR2 FYNNEI. Trimming stripped 8 bases from V and 1 base from J, with 26 bases between. The CDR3 loop is CASQGPGAGGRTNTEAFF. In DNA, the CDR3 is TGTGCCAGCCAGGGACCGGGCGCGGGGGGGAGAACGAACACTGAAGCTTTCTTT.

The CDR3, as DNA: TGTGCCAGCAGCCAGCAGCGGGGGGCGAACACCGGGGAGCTGTTTTTT. Translated: CASSQQRGANTGELFF. V and J are TRBV7-6 and TRBJ2-2; 9 bases line up with TRBD2. The J segment lost 0 bases and the V segment lost 5 bases, leaving 4 bases of the junction unmatched. This CDR3 has 16 amino acids. Germline CDR1 is SGHVS and CDR2 is FNYEAQ.

This clone came up a few times. V gene TRBV2 combines with J gene TRBJ2-7; perhaps TRBD2 as D (6 bases). CDR1 is SNHLY and CDR2 is FYNNEI in the germline V gene. Trimming cost V 4 bases and J 5 bases, with 12 bases left between them. The CDR3 covers 13 residues. Written as DNA, the CDR3 is TGTGCCAGCAGTGGTAGGACTAATCACGAGCAGTACTTC. Its translation is CASSGRTNHEQYF.

On this clone itself: Other DNA sequences within the sample encode an identical CDR3. The chain recombines TRBV28 with TRBJ1-2, with D perhaps TRBD1 (5 bases). Trimming took off 1 base at V and 2 bases at J, with 5 bases between the two ends. CDR1 is MDHEN and CDR2 is SYDVKM in the germline V gene. The CDR3 runs 13 residues. This chain's CDR3 is CASSLSGNYGYTF. The CDR3 nucleotides are TGTGCCAGCAGTTTATCAGGGAACTATGGCTACACCTTC.

V usage is TRBV2 and J usage is TRBJ2-1; weak D call: TRBD1 (6 bases). Per the germline V gene, CDR1 is SNHLY and CDR2 is FYNNEI. With 4 bases removed from V and 2 bases from J, the gap between germline ends came to 15 bases. The CDR3 covers 16 residues. The CDR3 loop reads CASSAGGQTTYNEQFF. The CDR3 coding sequence is TGTGCCAGCAGTGCCGGAGGACAGACAACCTACAATGAGCAGTTCTTC.

This chain connects TRBV14 to TRBJ1-2, with 7 bases identical to TRBD1. This CDR3 has 15 amino acids. Germline CDR1 is SGHDN and CDR2 is FVKESK. Trimming removed 1 base from V and 2 bases from J; junction bases left unmatched: 4. CDR3: CASSQVSTGNYGYTF. The CDR3 DNA sequence: TGTGCCAGCAGCCAAGTGTCGACAGGGAACTATGGCTACACCTTC.

Concerning this clone itself: Other DNA variants within this sample encode the same CDR3. The chain has TRBV2 and TRBJ1-4; 8 bases align to TRBD1. Per germline, CDR1 SNHLY and CDR2 FYNNEI. This CDR3 has 15 residues. Losses at the gene ends were 9 bases for V and 4 bases for J; bases not matched to a gene: 10. The CDR3 loop is CASSELTGDNEKLFF. The CDR3 DNA reads TGTGCCAGTAGCGAGCTGACAGGGGATAATGAAAAACTGTTTTTT.

The CDR3 coding sequence is TGTGCCTGGGGCCTGACACTCAACACTGAAGCTTTCTTT. It codes for CAWGLTLNTEAFF. J is TRBJ1-1 and V is TRBV30; D gene uncertain. V was trimmed by 5 bases and J by 2 bases, leaving 12 bases between them. Per the germline V gene, CDR1 is GTSNPN and CDR2 is SVGIG (reference sequence). The CDR3 consists of 13 residues.

The rearrangement joins TRBV5-1 to TRBJ2-3; possible D gene TRBD2, 5 bases. The CDR3 length is 15 residues. The germline V gene has CDR1 SGHRS and CDR2 YFSETQ. Trimming pared 7 bases from V and 1 base from J, leaving 16 bases between. The CDR3 DNA is TGCGCCAGCGGGAGAGAAGTGTGGGGCACAGATACGCAGTATTTT. Protein sequence: CASGREVWGTDTQYF.

V is TRBV25-1 and J is TRBJ1-2; D remains unclear. This CDR3 contains 12 residues. Trimming removed 2 bases at V and 2 bases at J, with 3 bases between. Germline lookup yields CDR1 MGHDK and CDR2 SYGVNS. The CDR3 nucleotides read TGTGCCAGCAGTGAACTAAACTATGGCTACACCTTC. Residues: CASSELNYGYTF.

This clone has a count of ten or more. The CDR3 loop is CASSLGRNQPQHF. The CDR3 region has the DNA TGTGCCAGCAGCTTAGGGAGAAATCAGCCCCAGCATTTT. The chain is built from TRBV7-2 and TRBJ1-5; D remains unclear. The CDR3 covers 13 residues. Trimming removed 1 base at V and 4 bases at J, with 5 bases between. Germline CDR1 and CDR2: SGHTA and FQGNSA.

This clone was detected only a few times. The J gene is TRBJ2-5, the V gene TRBV29-1; D unresolved. The CDR3 runs to 13 residues. CDR1 is SQVTM and CDR2 is ANQGSEA in the germline V gene. V lost 5 bases and J 5 bases, leaving 15 bases between the germline ends. CDR3 nucleotides: TGCAGCGTTATCGTAACCGCTGCGGAGACCCAGTACTTC. The encoded protein is CSVIVTAAETQYF.

The genes are TRBV5-4 and TRBJ1-2, with D tentatively TRBD1 (5 bases). CDR1 SGHNT and CDR2 YYREEE come from the germline V gene (reference sequence). This CDR3 contains 14 residues. Trimming removed 3 bases at V and 4 bases at J, with 13 bases between. The CDR3 DNA reads as TGTGCCAGCAGCTACCCGGGGGGTGGCTATGGCTACACCTTC. Encoded protein: CASSYPGGGYGYTF. Variable domain in full (rest from reference TRBV5-4 and TRBJ1-2): ETGVTQSPTHLIKTRGQQVTLRCSSQSGHNTVSWYQQALGQGPQFIFQYYREEENGRGNFPPRFSGLQFPNYSSELNVNALELDDSALYLCASSYPGGGYGYTFGSGTRLTVV.

The gene calls are TRBV5-1 and TRBJ1-3; 12 nucleotides line up with TRBD1. Germline V gene lookup returns CDR1 SGHRS and CDR2 YFSETQ. The CDR3 sequence is 16 residues long. V lost 0 bases to trimming and J lost 3 bases; unmatched junction nucleotides: 1. The CDR3 DNA reads as TGCGCCAGCAGCTTGGGGGACAGGGGGCGTGGAAACACCATATATTTT. Translating gives CASSLGDRGRGNTIYF.

The chain has TRBV28 and TRBJ2-3; a weak D match, TRBD2 (6 bases). CDR1 is MDHEN, CDR2 SYDVKM, per germline. Trimming took 2 bases from V and 4 from J, leaving 13 bases between them. This CDR3 has 15 residues. The CDR3 here is CASSLSGPRADTQYF. In DNA form, the CDR3 reads TGTGCCAGCAGTTTAAGCGGGCCGAGAGCAGATACGCAGTATTTT. Complete variable domain (other parts from reference TRBV28 and TRBJ2-3): DVKVTQSSRYLVKRTGEKVFLECVQDMDHENMFWYRQDPGLGLRLIYFSYDVKMKEKGDIPEGYSVSREKKERFSLILESASTNQTSMYLCASSLSGPRADTQYFGPGTRLTVL.

The J gene is TRBJ2-1, the V gene TRBV14; D not certain. V was trimmed by 5 bases and J by 9 bases, leaving 14 bases between them. CDR1 is SGHDN and CDR2 is FVKESK in the germline V gene. The CDR3 extends over 13 amino acids. The CDR3 here is CASSLIGGGEQFF. CDR3 DNA sequence: TGTGCCAGCAGCTTGATTGGCGGTGGTGAGCAGTTCTTC. Complete variable domain (other parts from reference TRBV14 and TRBJ2-1): EAGVTQFPSHSVIEKGQTVTLRCDPISGHDNLYWYRRVMGKEIKFLLHFVKESKQDESGMPNNRFLAERTGGTYSTLKVQPAELEDSGVYFCASSLIGGGEQFFGPGTRLTVL.